This T cell receptor beta chain was recorded in a study of spatial heterogeneity in lung cancer. Overall study: The study consistently detected more beta-chain than alpha-chain sequences. Matched bulk RNA-seq yielded a T cell transcriptional module score. Counts of TCR transcripts in tumor regions correlated strongly with that score.

CDR3 size: 15 residues. V shed 6 bases, J shed 5 bases, and the junction held 11 bases outside the gene matches. CDR1 and CDR2 from the germline V gene are SGHTS and YDEGEE. The time point is: sample taken at primary tumor resection. Unsorted whole RNA samples from tumor, nontumor lung or frozen PBMC were sequenced. This clonotype was detected ten times or more. Its antigen is not identified. Study-wide results and caveats: Estimation of coverage gave values of around 7% for alpha and 13% for beta chains in tumor T cells. Mutation counts in tumors were tracked by counts of expanded intratumoral alpha and beta TCRs.

TCRdb re-derived calls from the 5' RACE reads in MiXCR, one entry per CDR3 protein. The sample has 15,000 to 20,000 distinct CDR3 sequences, 5% to 7% seen once. The source was lung tumor tissue, collected at surgery. The V and J genes are TRBV5-8 and TRBJ2-7; 10 bases fit TRBD1. The source of this sequence is a female donor with early-stage non-small cell lung cancer. The CDR3: CASNRDRGRFDEQYF. In nucleotides, the CDR3 is TGTGCCAGCAACCGTGACAGGGGGCGCTTCGACGAGCAGTACTTC.